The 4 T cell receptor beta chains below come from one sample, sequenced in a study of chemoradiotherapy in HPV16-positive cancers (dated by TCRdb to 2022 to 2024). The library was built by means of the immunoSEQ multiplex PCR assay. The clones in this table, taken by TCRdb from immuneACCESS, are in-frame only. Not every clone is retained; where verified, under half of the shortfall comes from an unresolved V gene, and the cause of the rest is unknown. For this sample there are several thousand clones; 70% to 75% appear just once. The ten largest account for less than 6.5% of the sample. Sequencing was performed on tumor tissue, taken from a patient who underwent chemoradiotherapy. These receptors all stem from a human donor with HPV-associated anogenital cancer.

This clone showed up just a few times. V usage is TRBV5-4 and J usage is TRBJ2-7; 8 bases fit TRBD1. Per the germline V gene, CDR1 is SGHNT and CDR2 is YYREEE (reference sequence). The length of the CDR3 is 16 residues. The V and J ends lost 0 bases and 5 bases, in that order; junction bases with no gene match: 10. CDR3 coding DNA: TGTGCCAGCAGCTTGGATCTGCAGGGGGCCGCCGACGAGCAGTACTTC. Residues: CASSLDLQGAADEQYF.

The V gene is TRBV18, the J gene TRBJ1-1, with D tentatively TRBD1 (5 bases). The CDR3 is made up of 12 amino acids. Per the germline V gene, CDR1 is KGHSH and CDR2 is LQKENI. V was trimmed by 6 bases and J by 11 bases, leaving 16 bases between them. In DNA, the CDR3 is TGTGCCAGCTCTCCAGACGGGGGGGAGGCTTTCTTT. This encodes CASSPDGGEAFF.

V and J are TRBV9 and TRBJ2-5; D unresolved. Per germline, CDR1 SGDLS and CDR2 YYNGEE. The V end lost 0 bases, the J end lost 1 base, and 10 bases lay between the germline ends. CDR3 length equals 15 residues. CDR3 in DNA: TGTGCCAGCAGCGTAGGGCCAGGTGGCCAAGAGACCCAGTACTTC. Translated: CASSVGPGGQETQYF.

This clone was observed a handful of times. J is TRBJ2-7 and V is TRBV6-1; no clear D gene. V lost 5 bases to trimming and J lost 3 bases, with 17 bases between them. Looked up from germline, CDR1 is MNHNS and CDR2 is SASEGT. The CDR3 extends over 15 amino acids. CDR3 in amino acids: CASSRDPREVYEQYF. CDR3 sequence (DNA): TGTGCCAGCAGTAGAGATCCTAGGGAAGTCTACGAGCAGTACTTC.